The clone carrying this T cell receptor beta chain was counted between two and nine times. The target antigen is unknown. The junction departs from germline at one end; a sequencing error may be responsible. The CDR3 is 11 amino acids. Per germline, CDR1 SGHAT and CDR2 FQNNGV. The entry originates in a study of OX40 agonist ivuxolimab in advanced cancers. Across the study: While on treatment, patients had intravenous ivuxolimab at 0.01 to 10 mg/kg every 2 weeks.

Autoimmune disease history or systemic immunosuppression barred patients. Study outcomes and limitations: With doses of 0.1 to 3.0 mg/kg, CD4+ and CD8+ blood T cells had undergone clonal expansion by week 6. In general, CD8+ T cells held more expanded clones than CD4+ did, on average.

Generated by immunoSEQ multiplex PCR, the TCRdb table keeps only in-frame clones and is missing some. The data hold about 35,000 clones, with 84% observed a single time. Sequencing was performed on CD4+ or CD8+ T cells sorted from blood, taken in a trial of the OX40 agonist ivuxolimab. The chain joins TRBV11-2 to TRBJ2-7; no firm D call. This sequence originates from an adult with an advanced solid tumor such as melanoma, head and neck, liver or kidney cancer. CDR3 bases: TGTGCCAGCAGCTTAGTTGGGTTTACGGACTTC. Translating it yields CASSLVGFTDF.